Listed below are T cell receptor beta chains from one sample, sequenced in a study of prognosis after radiotherapy for stage I lung cancer. Via MiXCR, TCRdb re-called the multiplex PCR reads, giving one row per CDR3 protein. The sample has fewer than 40,000 distinct CDR3 sequences; 40% to 50% are singletons. This specimen consisted of PBMCs, obtained before or after stereotactic body radiation therapy (not recorded which). These receptors were collected from a donor over 45 with non-small cell lung cancer. CDR3s leave out the opening cysteine and the closing phenylalanine or tryptophan. The order of the fields is D gene, J gene, V gene, CDR3 protein. A D gene is named only where the DNA matches it firmly.

TRBD1,TRBJ1-2,TRBV19,ASSTTGVISDGYT
.,TRBJ2-2,TRBV7-3,ASSPRCGGELF
TRBD2,TRBJ2-1,TRBV6-1,ASSLAGGANNEQF
TRBD1,TRBJ1-2,TRBV15,ATSRDLGGPGYT
.,TRBJ1-2,TRBV19,ASSNTAGYGYT
.,TRBJ1-6,TRBV5-1,ASSLAGNGVSPLH
TRBD1,TRBJ2-6,TRBV12-3/TRBV12-4,ASSSNAGTGASGANVLT
TRBD2,TRBJ2-4,TRBV30,ACNSGSGVAKSIQY
.,TRBJ1-2,TRBV10-3,AISGSGRSYT
.,TRBJ1-6,TRBV28,ASSPLGQGNSPLH
.,TRBJ2-2,TRBV9,ASSARGGNTGELF
TRBD1,TRBJ2-7,TRBV28,ASSSPGQGGYEQY
.,TRBJ1-2,TRBV25-1,ASSESGLIYGYT
.,TRBJ2-1,TRBV20-1,SASGGSSYNEQF
.,TRBJ2-7,TRBV24-1,ATSDSRRAYEQY
.,TRBJ1-5,TRBV27,ASSLGRGQPQH
.,TRBJ2-1,TRBV5-1,ASSSPDGYNEQF
.,TRBJ2-2,TRBV4-1,ASSQTALRELF
.,TRBJ2-1,TRBV7-9,ASSFGGSRAYNEQF
.,TRBJ2-6,TRBV6-1,ASSLSGSNSGANFLT
.,TRBJ1-1,TRBV28,ASSPLHTEAF
TRBD2,TRBJ2-1,TRBV7-2,ASSVSGGSYNEQF
TRBD2,TRBJ2-3,TRBV7-3,ASSPLGTSDYTDTQY
.,TRBJ1-2,TRBV11-3,ASSLGAGGYGYT
TRBD1,TRBJ2-1,TRBV20-1,SALTGESLMNEQF
.,TRBJ1-3,TRBV7-8,ASSLGPGGNTIY
TRBD1,TRBJ1-2,TRBV5-4,ASSTTDRVGGYT
TRBD2,TRBJ2-7,TRBV19,ASMASGSWEQY
TRBD2,TRBJ2-4,TRBV19,ASSPGLAITGIQY